Each of the 32 T cell receptor beta chains below was sequenced from the same sample in a study of control samples from healthy donors and cancer patients. Repertoires were generated with immunoSEQ multiplex PCR, while TCRdb's copy carries only in-frame clones and drops some. The sample has more than 110,000 clones; roughly 90% are singletons. The sequencing sample was made of blood. Receptors were obtained from a man younger than 45 in good health.

With respect to this clone: Other DNA sequences in the sample encode the same CDR3. The chain recombines TRBV18 with TRBJ1-1; perhaps TRBD1 as D (5 bases). Trimming took 6 bases from V and 1 from J, leaving 9 bases between them. The germline CDR1 and CDR2 sequences are KGHSH and LQKENI. The CDR3 runs 13 residues. The CDR3 nucleotides are TGTGCCAGCTCCCCTGGGGGGAACACTGAAGCTTTCTTT. It codes for CASSPGGNTEAFF.

The chain employs TRBV10-1 and TRBJ1-2; a weak D match, TRBD1 (6 bases). The germline V gene encodes CDR1 WNHNN and CDR2 SYGVQD (reference sequence). Trimming pared 3 bases from V and 5 bases from J, leaving 10 bases between. CDR3 length: 13 residues. The CDR3 DNA reads as TGCGCCAGCAGTGACCCTGGACAGTATGGCTACACCTTC. This gives the protein CASSDPGQYGYTF.

The gene calls are TRBV5-6 and TRBJ1-5, with D tentatively TRBD1 (5 bases). Trimming shortened V by 4 bases and J by 1 base, and 15 bases separated the two germline ends. This CDR3 has 16 amino acids. Germline V gene data show CDR1 as SGHDT and CDR2 as YYEEEE. The CDR3 loop is CASSLGTGGSNQPQHF. CDR3 DNA sequence: TGTGCCAGCAGCCTGGGGACGGGGGGGAGCAATCAGCCCCAGCATTTT.

V usage is TRBV2 and J usage is TRBJ2-7, with 8 nucleotides matching TRBD2. Germline V gene lookup returns CDR1 SNHLY and CDR2 FYNNEI. This CDR3 region has 15 residues. V lost 5 bases, J lost 0 bases, and 6 bases stayed unmatched. The CDR3: CASSQTSGSSYEQYF. The CDR3 DNA is TGTGCCAGCAGTCAAACTAGCGGTAGCTCCTACGAGCAGTACTTC.

The DNA of the CDR3 is TGTGCCTGGAGGGGGACAGGGACTTGGGCTTTCTTT. Its translation is CAWRGTGTWAFF. This chain connects TRBV30 to TRBJ1-1; 9 positions agree with TRBD1. CDR1 and CDR2 from the germline V gene are GTSNPN and SVGIG (reference sequence). This CDR3 spans 12 amino acids. The trim removed 3 bases at V and 11 bases at J, leaving 7 bases unmatched.

The J gene is TRBJ2-3, the V gene TRBV7-3; D is possibly TRBD1 (5 bases). The CDR3 extends over 13 amino acids. CDR1 SGHTA and CDR2 FQGTGA come from the germline V gene. V lost 4 bases and J 3 bases, leaving 8 bases between the germline ends. For the CDR3, the DNA is TGTGCCAGCAGCTCCCACAGGACAGATACGCAGTATTTT. As protein: CASSSHRTDTQYF.

J is TRBJ2-1 and V is TRBV19, with a weak D call TRBD2 (5 bases). The V end lost 8 bases, the J end lost 9 bases, and 20 bases lay between the germline ends. This CDR3 comprises 14 residues. Germline loops: CDR1 LNHDA, CDR2 SQIVND (reference sequence). The CDR3 loop is CASGWTGLGVEQFF. In nucleotides, the CDR3 is TGTGCCAGTGGATGGACTGGACTTGGGGTTGAGCAGTTCTTC.

The chain recombines TRBV6-6 with TRBJ2-7; D gene unclear. The germline CDR1 and CDR2 sequences are MNHNY and SVGAGI (reference sequence). Trimming pared 5 bases from V and 3 bases from J, leaving 8 bases between. This CDR3 contains 12 residues. In DNA, the CDR3 is TGTGCCAGCAGTCCTACTATCTACGAGCAGTACTTC. Residues: CASSPTIYEQYF.

The genes are TRBV7-2 and TRBJ1-2; tentatively, D is TRBD1 (6 bases). The CDR3 extends over 14 amino acids. V was pared by 5 bases and J by 4 bases, with 14 bases between. Germline lookup yields CDR1 SGHTA and CDR2 FQGNSA. DNA for the CDR3: TGTGCCAGCAGCGCCTTAAGGGGGACCTATGGCTACACCTTC. As protein: CASSALRGTYGYTF.

The chain links TRBV4-3 to TRBJ2-2; maybe TRBD1 (5 bases). From germline, CDR1 is LGHNA and CDR2 YSLEER. The CDR3 runs to 14 residues. V was trimmed by 4 bases and J by 5 bases, leaving 11 bases between them. The chain's CDR3 is CASSLSQGTGELFF. CDR3 nucleotide sequence: TGCGCCAGCAGCCTTTCCCAGGGAACCGGGGAGCTGTTTTTT.

The genes are TRBV19 and TRBJ1-4; D perhaps matches TRBD1 (5 bases). Germline CDR1 LNHDA, CDR2 SQIVND (reference sequence). The CDR3 runs to 13 residues. V lost 10 bases and J lost 3, with 12 bases in between. CDR3 in amino acids: CATGGTANEKLFF. The CDR3 nucleotides are TGTGCCACCGGCGGGACTGCTAATGAAAAACTGTTTTTT.

The chain couples TRBV6-6 to TRBJ2-1, with 11 positions matching TRBD1. After removal of 5 bases from V and 4 bases from J, the junction contained 10 bases not matched to a gene. Germline V lookup: CDR1 MNHNY, CDR2 SVGAGI (reference sequence). The length of the CDR3 is 17 residues. The CDR3 sequence: CASSRDRGETIYNEQFF. CDR3 coding DNA: TGTGCCAGCAGTCGGGACAGGGGGGAAACGATTTACAATGAGCAGTTCTTC.

The rearrangement links TRBV27 to TRBJ1-2, with D possibly matching TRBD1 (6 bases). CDR3 length: 18 amino acids. V lost 3 bases and J 0 bases, leaving 20 bases between the germline ends. Germline V gene lookup returns CDR1 MNHEY and CDR2 SMNVEV (reference sequence). In DNA, the CDR3 is TGTGCCAGCAGTTTGGCCGGTGCCAGGGGACTAGCTAACTATGGCTACACCTTC. Encoded protein: CASSLAGARGLANYGYTF.

The gene calls are TRBV6-6 and TRBJ2-5, with a possible D match to TRBD2 (5 bases). Deletions cut 0 bases from V and 4 bases from J, with 12 bases between. This CDR3 has 15 amino acids. CDR1 and CDR2 from the germline V gene are MNHNY and SVGAGI (reference sequence). The CDR3 DNA reads TGTGCCAGCAGTTACTCTGCTAGCACGGGAGAGACCCAGTACTTC. Its translation is CASSYSASTGETQYF.

The V call is TRBV10-2, the J call TRBJ2-1, with 7 bases that match TRBD2. In germline, CDR1 is WSHSY, CDR2 SAAADI. With V trimmed by 3 bases and J by 4 bases, 3 bases remained unmatched. CDR3 length: 14 residues. The CDR3 sequence: CASSEGTTYNEQFF. In DNA, the CDR3 is TGCGCCAGCAGTGAAGGGACTACATACAATGAGCAGTTCTTC.

A note on this clone: The sample holds other DNA sequences that translate to the same CDR3. This chain connects TRBV28 to TRBJ1-1, with D unresolved. There are 15 residues in the CDR3. Germline CDR1 reads MDHEN; CDR2 reads SYDVKM. V lost 2 bases and J 1 base, leaving 11 bases between the germline ends. The CDR3 DNA is TGTGCCAGCAGTTTACCGCGGACGGGGAACACTGAAGCTTTCTTT. Residues: CASSLPRTGNTEAFF.

The genes are TRBV5-1 and TRBJ1-5; D possibly corresponds to TRBD1 (6 bases). This CDR3 comprises 16 residues. The V gene lost 4 bases and the J gene lost 1 base, with 15 bases spanning the gap. CDR1 is SGHRS, CDR2 YFSETQ, per germline. In DNA form, the CDR3 reads TGCGCCAGCAGCCCCGGGGGGCCCCGGAGCAATCAGCCCCAGCATTTT. This gives the protein CASSPGGPRSNQPQHF.

The chain uses TRBV4-1 and TRBJ1-2, with 7 positions matching TRBD1. Germline V gene sequence: CDR1 MGHRA, CDR2 YSYEKL. The CDR3 runs 16 residues. V shed 1 base and J 4 bases; nucleotides not matched to a gene: 9. This CDR3 reads CASSQVGNRGRYGYTF. CDR3 sequence (DNA): TGCGCCAGCAGCCAAGTGGGCAACAGGGGACGCTATGGCTACACCTTC.

The genes are TRBV14 and TRBJ1-3; no clear D. The CDR3 contains 16 residues. Trimming shortened V by 0 bases and J by 5 bases, and 14 bases separated the two germline ends. The germline CDR1 and CDR2 sequences are SGHDN and FVKESK. In DNA form, the CDR3 reads TGTGCCAGCAGCCAAGAATTTCCAAATTGGAGAAACACCATATATTTT. Its protein product is CASSQEFPNWRNTIYF.

The chain recombines TRBV4-1 with TRBJ2-3; 8 bases map to TRBD2. Germline CDR1 MGHRA, CDR2 YSYEKL. With 2 bases clipped from V and 0 bases from J, the junction kept 4 bases outside the gene matches. The CDR3 consists of 16 residues. The CDR3 DNA follows: TGCGCCAGCAGCCAAAGCGGGAGAGAAAGCACAGATACGCAGTATTTT. It yields the protein CASSQSGRESTDTQYF.

The rearrangement links TRBV19 to TRBJ2-7, with 8 positions matching TRBD1. The ends lost 3 bases at V and 3 bases at J; junction bases unmatched: 1. The CDR3 is 13 amino acids. Germline CDR1 is LNHDA and CDR2 is SQIVND (reference sequence). This CDR3 is CASSITGGYEQYF. Written as DNA, the CDR3 is TGTGCCAGTAGTATCACAGGGGGCTACGAGCAGTACTTC.

This clone was detected once. The chain joins TRBV19 to TRBJ2-5; D is perhaps TRBD1 (7 bases). The V and J ends lost 5 bases and 2 bases respectively, with 15 bases between them. CDR1 and CDR2 (germline): LNHDA, SQIVND (reference sequence). The CDR3 covers 15 residues. Here the CDR3 reads CASSERARGQETQYF. CDR3 nucleotide sequence: TGTGCCAGTAGTGAGCGGGCCAGGGGGCAAGAGACCCAGTACTTC.

The chain is built from TRBV29-1 and TRBJ1-1; D unclear. V lost 2 bases, J lost 1 base, and 8 bases lay in between. The germline CDR1 and CDR2 sequences are SQVTM and ANQGSEA. The CDR3 sequence is 13 residues long. This CDR3 reads CSVERDENTEAFF. In nucleotides, the CDR3 is TGCAGCGTTGAAAGAGACGAGAACACTGAAGCTTTCTTT. Looking up the rest from reference TRBV29-1 and TRBJ1-1 gives the full variable domain: SAVISQKPSRDICQRGTSLTIQCQVDSQVTMMFWYRQQPGQSLTLIATANQGSEATYESGFVIDKFPISRPNLTFSTLTVSNMSPEDSSIYLCSVERDENTEAFFGQGTRLTVV.

This chain uses TRBV5-4 with TRBJ2-6; 9 positions agree with TRBD2. Germline V gene lookup returns CDR1 SGHNT and CDR2 YYREEE (reference sequence). The CDR3 has 18 amino acids. V lost 4 bases, J lost 2 bases, and 10 bases stayed unmatched. CDR3 region: CASSRGLAGRTGANVLTF. Written as DNA, the CDR3 is TGTGCCAGCAGCCGGGGGCTAGCGGGACGGACTGGGGCCAACGTCCTGACTTTC.

This clone was detected a few times. The chain employs TRBV7-9 and TRBJ2-7; D remains unclear. Germline-derived CDR1 and CDR2 are SEHNR and FQNEAQ (reference sequence). The germline V and J ends were trimmed by 1 base and 6 bases, with 7 bases remaining between them. CDR3 size: 12 residues. For the CDR3, the DNA is TGTGCCAGCAGCTTAGGCATGACCGAGCAGTACTTC. It yields the protein CASSLGMTEQYF.

The CDR3 spells CASSQDGRGGYTF. Written as DNA, the CDR3 is TGCGCCAGCAGCCAAGATGGAAGGGGTGGCTACACCTTC. The rearrangement links TRBV4-1 to TRBJ1-2; possibly TRBD1 for D (5 bases). Germline V gene data show CDR1 as MGHRA and CDR2 as YSYEKL. The CDR3 covers 13 residues. Trimming cost V 0 bases and J 7 bases, with 9 bases left between them.

With regard to this clone: At one end the junction does not follow the germline gene, possibly because of a read error. Different DNA sequences within this sample yield the same CDR3. The gene calls are TRBV4-2 and TRBJ2-7, with TRBD1 matching over 7 bases. Germline assignment: CDR1 LGHNA and CDR2 YNFKEQ. This CDR3 contains 15 residues. CDR3: CASSQGRDRAHEQYF. For the CDR3, the DNA is TGTGCCAGCAGCCAAGGAAGAGACAGGGCCCACGAGCAGTACTTT.

The chain combines TRBV19 with TRBJ1-2; D gene unclear. Per germline, CDR1 LNHDA and CDR2 SQIVND (reference sequence). CDR3 length: 14 amino acids. V gave up 3 bases and J gave up 7 bases, with 15 bases separating them. CDR3 region: CASSILSGPRGYTF. CDR3 sequence (DNA): TGTGCCAGTAGTATCCTGAGCGGGCCTCGTGGCTACACCTTC.

This chain connects TRBV27 to TRBJ2-7; no clear D gene. The germline CDR1 and CDR2 sequences are MNHEY and SMNVEV (reference sequence). V was trimmed by 3 bases and J by 4 bases, leaving 10 bases between them. The length of the CDR3 is 13 residues. The DNA of the CDR3 is TGTGCCAGCAGTTTTGGGAACCTTTACGAGCAGTACTTC. This gives the protein CASSFGNLYEQYF.

The chain is built from TRBV28 and TRBJ2-1; the match to TRBD2 covers 14 bases. CDR3 length: 15 residues. The germline V gene has CDR1 MDHEN and CDR2 SYDVKM. V shed 5 bases and J 8 bases; nucleotides not matched to a gene: 5. This CDR3 reads CASSQGTSGSYEQFF. The CDR3 DNA reads TGTGCCAGCAGTCAGGGGACTAGCGGGAGTTATGAGCAGTTCTTC.

DNA for the CDR3: TGTGCCAGCAGCAGGACAGGAACTCCCTACGAGCAGTACTTC. Protein sequence: CASSRTGTPYEQYF. The genes are TRBV28 and TRBJ2-7; TRBD1 aligns across 7 bases. Looked up from germline, CDR1 is MDHEN and CDR2 is SYDVKM. This CDR3 is built from 14 residues. The V gene end was trimmed by 6 bases and the J gene end by 2 bases; junction bases not matched to a gene: 7.

The rearrangement uses TRBV29-1 and TRBJ2-1, with TRBD1 matching 8 bases. CDR3 length: 13 amino acids. CDR1 SQVTM and CDR2 ANQGSEA come from the germline V gene. Germline trimming cut 5 bases from V and 3 bases from J; bases unmatched to any gene: 3. The CDR3 is CSVRTGFYNEQFF. The CDR3 bases are TGCAGCGTTAGGACAGGGTTCTACAATGAGCAGTTCTTC.